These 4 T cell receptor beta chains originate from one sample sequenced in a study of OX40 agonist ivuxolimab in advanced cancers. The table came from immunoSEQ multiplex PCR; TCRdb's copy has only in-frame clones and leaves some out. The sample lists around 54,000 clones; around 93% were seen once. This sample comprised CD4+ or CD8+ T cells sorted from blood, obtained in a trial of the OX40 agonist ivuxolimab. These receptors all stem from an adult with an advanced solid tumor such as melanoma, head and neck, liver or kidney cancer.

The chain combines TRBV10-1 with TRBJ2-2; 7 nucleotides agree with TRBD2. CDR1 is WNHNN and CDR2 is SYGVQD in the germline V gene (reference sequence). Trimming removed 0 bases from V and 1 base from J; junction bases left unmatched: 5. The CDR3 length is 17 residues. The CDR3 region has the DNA TGCGCCAGCAGTGAGTCTTCGACTAGCTTGAACACCGGGGAGCTGTTTTTT. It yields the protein CASSESSTSLNTGELFF.

The CDR3 region has the DNA TGTGCCAGCACCCCCCGACAGGGAATGGACACTGAAGCTTTCTTT. This encodes CASTPRQGMDTEAFF. The rearrangement joins TRBV5-5 to TRBJ1-1; 7 bases are shared with TRBD1. The ends lost 6 bases at V and 3 bases at J; junction bases unmatched: 11. The CDR3 runs to 15 residues. Germline V gene lookup returns CDR1 SGHKS and CDR2 YYEKEE (reference sequence).

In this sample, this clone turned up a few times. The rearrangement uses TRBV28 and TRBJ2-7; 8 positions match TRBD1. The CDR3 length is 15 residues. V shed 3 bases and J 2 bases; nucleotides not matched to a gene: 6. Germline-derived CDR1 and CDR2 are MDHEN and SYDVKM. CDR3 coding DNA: TGTGCCAGCAGTTTTCGCCAGGGGGCGGCCTACGAGCAGTACTTC. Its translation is CASSFRQGAAYEQYF. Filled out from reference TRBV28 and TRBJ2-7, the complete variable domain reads DVKVTQSSRYLVKRTGEKVFLECVQDMDHENMFWYRQDPGLGLRLIYFSYDVKMKEKGDIPEGYSVSREKKERFSLILESASTNQTSMYLCASSFRQGAAYEQYFGPGTRLTVT.

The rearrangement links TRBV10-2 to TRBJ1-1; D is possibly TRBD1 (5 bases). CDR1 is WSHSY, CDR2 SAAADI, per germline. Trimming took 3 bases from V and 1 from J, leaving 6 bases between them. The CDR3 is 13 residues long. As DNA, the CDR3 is TGCGCCAGCAGTGACGACAGGAACACTGAAGCTTTCTTT. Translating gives CASSDDRNTEAFF.